This TCR beta chain was recorded in a study of shared clonotypes between healthy human individuals (dated by TCRdb to 2019 to 2021). For context, the study as a whole: The cohort comprised a couple of women and a few men aged 18 to 49 years. Per donor, three plates each were used for CD4 naive and CD4 memory, two for CD8 naive, and one for CD8 memory. To estimate repertoire size and how much clonotype sharing occurs between individuals, the study deeply sequenced the blood TCR repertoires of a handful of healthy adults. Different laboratories and diverse techniques were used to prepare libraries and sequence TCR repertoires, to increase sequencing depth and limit assay-specific biases. Per donor, leukapheresis produced somewhere between about 0.85 and 8.9 billion PBMCs.

Using the deep immunoSEQ assay, TCR CDR3 regions were amplified from genomic DNA by multiplex PCR. Genomic DNA extracted from each cell subset was distributed evenly over all wells of several immunoSEQ 96-well plates, and each plate served as one replicate. For sorted subsets, approximately 200 ng of genomic DNA, equivalent to around 29,000 T cell genomes, went into each replicate PCR. Purified libraries were quantified with a Qubit 3.0 fluorometer, sized on a Bioanalyzer 2100, and re-quantified with the KAPA Library Quantification kit. Every immunoSEQ 96-well plate was sequenced on a dedicated single-read 150-cycle Illumina NextSeq 550 flow cell. The authors' pipeline ran thus. Because the immunoSEQ output included only junctional sequences and no quality scores, the filtering could not be the same as the filtering used for full-length reads. Sequences were annotated with PyIR, a Python wrapper for IgBLAST v1.9, and V/J genes and CDR3 were assigned using IMGT germline references. Reads with weak V/J assignments (E-value above 1e-6), missing CDR3, stop codons, out-of-frame junctions, or ambiguous translated residues were removed. A V3J clonotype was defined by an identical inferred V gene, J gene, and CDR3 amino acid sequence. Percentage overlap between repertoires was calculated by dividing the number of shared unique clonotypes by the size of the smaller repertoire. Repertoire richness was assessed with RTK rarefaction, the Chao1 estimator, and Recon v2.1 estimates of unobserved clonotypes. For all TCRbeta clonotypes obtained by the gDNA method from four donors, generation probabilities were computed with OLGA. Sourced from immuneACCESS, this table was stored by TCRdb with only in-frame sequences that have V and J called. A share of the clones is absent; for the studies checked, an unresolved V gene accounts for under half, and the remainder has no known explanation. Clone size and the V and J calls come from that table; the DNA yielded D and trimming. For this sample the table gives 2,500,000 or so clones, of which roughly 93% were detected only once. The ten largest clones represent 0.36% of the sample.

Worth noting for this clone: The clone's antigen remains unknown. Per-base quality was not reported, and no clone a single base away is much larger than it.

Including the terminal cysteine and phenylalanine, the CDR3 comprises 15 residues. Only CDR3 DNA remains: 45 bases, in frame from the first base. Deletion took 6 bases off V and 4 bases off J, with a span of 19 bases between the germline ends. The germline V gene encodes CDR1 MDHEN and CDR2 SYDVKM. The donors were healthy, HIV-negative adults who had no recently reported acute infections or vaccinations. All donors were Caucasian adults living in Nashville, Tennessee, USA. CD4+ T cells were enriched through magnetic negative selection, after which naive cells were positively selected on CD45RA and the remaining negative fraction served as the memory subset. Blood was collected by leukapheresis, and PBMCs were isolated by Ficoll-Histopaque density gradient centrifugation and then cryopreserved in liquid nitrogen vapor phase. Analytical flow cytometry was used to check the purity and quantity of each magnetically sorted T cell population. Genomic DNA was isolated from each sorted fraction and quantified by UV absorbance on a Nanodrop 2000c.

The study at large found these results: Based on pairwise subsampling, the degree of clonotype sharing among donors was expected to be affected by sequencing depth. Larger estimated clonotype richness was generally found for naive subsets than for memory subsets. Even with the large sequencing depth, rarefaction of the sorted-subset datasets indicated that sequencing was incomplete. Because the study included only a small number of donors, the genetic and exposure-history diversity represented was limited. Across several donors, 5% to 6% of naive CD4, approximately 3.5% of naive CD8, 2% to 2.5% of memory CD4, and approximately 0.4% of memory CD8 clonotypes were shared. Clonotypes shared by all four sorted-subset donors showed higher generation probabilities than non-shared clonotypes. Sampling was restricted to blood, and TCR repertoires in tissue are likely to differ from TCR repertoires in blood.

The sequenced sample consisted of naive CD4+ T cells from PBMCs. In the paper's terms, the cell subset or site label means: CD45RA+ positively selected. The TCR comes from a man aged 18 to 30 in good health. Some clones in this sample may be carry-over from other donors' samples. Recombination linked TRBV28 to TRBJ2-7; the D element could tentatively be TRBD1 or TRBD2, as 5 bases agree for each. The CDR3 protein: CASSHGGTMYYEQYF. The bases are TGTGCCAGCAGCCATGGTGGGACGATGTATTACGAGCAGTACTTC.